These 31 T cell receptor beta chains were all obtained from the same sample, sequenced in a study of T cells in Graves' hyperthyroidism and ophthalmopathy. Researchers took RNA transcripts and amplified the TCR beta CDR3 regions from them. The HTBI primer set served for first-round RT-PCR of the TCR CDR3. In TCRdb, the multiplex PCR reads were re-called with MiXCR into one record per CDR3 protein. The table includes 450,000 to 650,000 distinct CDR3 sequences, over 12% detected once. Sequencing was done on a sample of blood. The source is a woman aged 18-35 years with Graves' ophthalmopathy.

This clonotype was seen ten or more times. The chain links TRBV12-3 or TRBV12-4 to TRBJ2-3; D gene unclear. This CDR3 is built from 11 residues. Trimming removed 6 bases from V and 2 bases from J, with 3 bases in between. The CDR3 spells CASSLTDTQYF. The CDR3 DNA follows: TGTGCCAGCAGCCTCACAGATACGCAGTATTTT.

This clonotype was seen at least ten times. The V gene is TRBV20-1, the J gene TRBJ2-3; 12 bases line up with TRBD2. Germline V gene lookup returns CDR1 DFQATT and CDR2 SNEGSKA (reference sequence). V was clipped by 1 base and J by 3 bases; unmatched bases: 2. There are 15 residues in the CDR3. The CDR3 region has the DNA TGCAGTGCTAGAGCACTAGCGGGAGGAACAGATACGCAGTATTTT. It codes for CSARALAGGTDTQYF.

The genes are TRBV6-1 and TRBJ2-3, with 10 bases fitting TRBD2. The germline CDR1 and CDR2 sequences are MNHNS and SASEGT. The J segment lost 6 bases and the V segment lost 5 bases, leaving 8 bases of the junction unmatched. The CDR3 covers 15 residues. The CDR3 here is CASSYASGSGDTQYF. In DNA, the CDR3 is TGTGCCAGCAGTTACGCTAGCGGGAGCGGTGATACGCAGTATTTT.

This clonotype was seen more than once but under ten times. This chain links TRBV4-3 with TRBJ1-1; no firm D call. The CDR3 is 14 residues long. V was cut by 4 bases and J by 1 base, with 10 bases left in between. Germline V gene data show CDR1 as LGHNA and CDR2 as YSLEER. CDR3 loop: CASSPDARNTEAFF. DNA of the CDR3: TGCGCCAGCAGCCCAGATGCAAGGAACACTGAAGCTTTCTTT.

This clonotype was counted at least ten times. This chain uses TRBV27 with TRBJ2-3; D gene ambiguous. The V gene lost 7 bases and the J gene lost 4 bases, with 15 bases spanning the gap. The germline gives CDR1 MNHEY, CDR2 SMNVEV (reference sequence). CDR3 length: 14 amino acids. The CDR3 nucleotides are TGTGCCAGCAACCCTGACCAAAGGGCAGATACGCAGTATTTT. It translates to CASNPDQRADTQYF.

DNA for the CDR3: TGCAGTGCTAGAGGGGGGACTAGCGGGAGGGCCTCAGATACGCAGTATTTT. Amino acid sequence: CSARGGTSGRASDTQYF. The chain combines TRBV20-1 with TRBJ2-3; 16 bases are a match to TRBD2. The CDR3 loop spans 17 amino acids. In germline, CDR1 is DFQATT, CDR2 SNEGSKA (reference sequence). With 1 base clipped from V and 4 bases from J, the junction kept 5 bases outside the gene matches.

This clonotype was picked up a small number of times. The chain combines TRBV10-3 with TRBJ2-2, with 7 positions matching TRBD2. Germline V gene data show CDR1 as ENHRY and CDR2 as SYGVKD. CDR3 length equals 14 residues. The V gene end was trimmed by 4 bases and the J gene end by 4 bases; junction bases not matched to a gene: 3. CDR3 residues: CAISGRELTGELFF. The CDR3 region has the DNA TGTGCCATCAGTGGGCGGGAGCTCACCGGGGAGCTGTTTTTT.

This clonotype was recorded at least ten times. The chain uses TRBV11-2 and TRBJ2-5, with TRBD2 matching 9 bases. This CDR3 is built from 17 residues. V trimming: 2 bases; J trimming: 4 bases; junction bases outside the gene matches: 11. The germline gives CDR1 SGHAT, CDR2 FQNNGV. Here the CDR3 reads CASSLRSGGRAIETQYF. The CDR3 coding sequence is TGTGCCAGCAGCTTAAGGAGTGGCGGGAGGGCCATAGAGACCCAGTACTTC.

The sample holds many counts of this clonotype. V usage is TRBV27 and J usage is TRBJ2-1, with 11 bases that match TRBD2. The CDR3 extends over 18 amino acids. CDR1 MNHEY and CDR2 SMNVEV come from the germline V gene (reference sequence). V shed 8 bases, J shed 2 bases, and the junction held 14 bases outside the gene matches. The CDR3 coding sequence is TGTGCCAGCTTTCAGGGGGATCCGGGACTAGCGGCCTACAATGAGCAGTTCTTC. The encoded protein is CASFQGDPGLAAYNEQFF.

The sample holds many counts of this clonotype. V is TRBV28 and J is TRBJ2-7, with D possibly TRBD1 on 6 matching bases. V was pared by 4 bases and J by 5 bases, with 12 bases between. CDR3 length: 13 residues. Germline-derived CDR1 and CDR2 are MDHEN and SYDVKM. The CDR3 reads CASSSPQGNEQYF. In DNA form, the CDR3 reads TGTGCCAGCAGTTCCCCACAGGGAAACGAGCAGTACTTC.

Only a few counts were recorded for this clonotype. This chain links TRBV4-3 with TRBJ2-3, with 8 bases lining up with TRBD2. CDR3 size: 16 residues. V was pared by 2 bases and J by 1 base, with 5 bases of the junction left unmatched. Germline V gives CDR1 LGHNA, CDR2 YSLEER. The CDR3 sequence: CASSQIAGLGTDTQYF. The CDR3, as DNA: TGCGCCAGCAGCCAAATAGCGGGACTGGGCACAGATACGCAGTATTTT.

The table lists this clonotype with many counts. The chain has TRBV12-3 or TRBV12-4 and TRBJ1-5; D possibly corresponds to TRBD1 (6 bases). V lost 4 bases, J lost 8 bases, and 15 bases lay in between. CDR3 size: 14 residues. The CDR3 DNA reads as TGTGCCAGCAGTTCATACAGGGAGGGCAAGCCCCAGCATTTT. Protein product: CASSSYREGKPQHF.

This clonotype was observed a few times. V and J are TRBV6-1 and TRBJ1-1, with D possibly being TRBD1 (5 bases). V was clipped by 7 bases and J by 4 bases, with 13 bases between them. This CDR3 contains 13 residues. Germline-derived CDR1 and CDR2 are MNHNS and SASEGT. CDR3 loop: CASNLGVSTEAFF. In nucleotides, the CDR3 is TGTGCCAGCAACCTGGGGGTTAGCACTGAAGCTTTCTTT.

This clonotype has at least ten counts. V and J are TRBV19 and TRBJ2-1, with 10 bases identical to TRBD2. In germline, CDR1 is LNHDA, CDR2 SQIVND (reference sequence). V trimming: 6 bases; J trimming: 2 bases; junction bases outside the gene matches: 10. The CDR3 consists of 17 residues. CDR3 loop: CASSHRLAGVTYNEQFF. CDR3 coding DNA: TGTGCCAGTAGCCACCGCCTAGCGGGAGTAACCTACAATGAGCAGTTCTTC.

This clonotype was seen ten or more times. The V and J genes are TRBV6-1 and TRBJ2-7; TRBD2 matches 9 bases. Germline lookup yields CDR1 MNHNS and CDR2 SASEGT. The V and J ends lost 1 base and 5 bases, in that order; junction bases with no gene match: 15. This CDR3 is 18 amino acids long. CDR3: CASSEGLLAGTPRHEQYF. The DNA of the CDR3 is TGTGCCAGCAGTGAAGGCCTACTAGCGGGCACCCCCCGACACGAGCAGTACTTC.

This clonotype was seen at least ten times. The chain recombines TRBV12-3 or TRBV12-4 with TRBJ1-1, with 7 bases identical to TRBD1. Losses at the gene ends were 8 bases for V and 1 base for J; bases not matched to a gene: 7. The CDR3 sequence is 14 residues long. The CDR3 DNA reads TGTGCCAGCCTAGGGGGCCAAACGAACACTGAAGCTTTCTTT. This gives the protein CASLGGQTNTEAFF.

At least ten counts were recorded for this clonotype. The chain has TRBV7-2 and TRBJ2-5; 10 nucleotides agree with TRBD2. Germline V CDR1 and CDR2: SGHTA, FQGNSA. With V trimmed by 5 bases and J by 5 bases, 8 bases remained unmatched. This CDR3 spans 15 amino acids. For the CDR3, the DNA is TGTGCCAGCAGCCGGACTAGCGGAGCCAGGGAGACCCAGTACTTC. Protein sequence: CASSRTSGARETQYF.

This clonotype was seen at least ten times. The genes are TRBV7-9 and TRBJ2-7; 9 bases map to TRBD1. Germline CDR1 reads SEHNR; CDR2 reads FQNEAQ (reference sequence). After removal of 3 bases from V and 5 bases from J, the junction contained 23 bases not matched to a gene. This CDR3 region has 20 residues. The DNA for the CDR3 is TGTGCCAGCAGCTTCTATAGTGGGACAGGGTACGTATCCGATTTGGACGAGCAGTACTTC. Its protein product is CASSFYSGTGYVSDLDEQYF.

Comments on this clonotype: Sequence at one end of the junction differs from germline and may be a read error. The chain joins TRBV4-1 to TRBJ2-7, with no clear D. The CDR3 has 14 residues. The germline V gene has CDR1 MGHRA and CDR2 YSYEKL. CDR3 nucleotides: TGCGCCAGCGGCCAAGTGGTAGGCTCCTACGAGCAGTACTTC. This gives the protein CASGQVVGSYEQYF.

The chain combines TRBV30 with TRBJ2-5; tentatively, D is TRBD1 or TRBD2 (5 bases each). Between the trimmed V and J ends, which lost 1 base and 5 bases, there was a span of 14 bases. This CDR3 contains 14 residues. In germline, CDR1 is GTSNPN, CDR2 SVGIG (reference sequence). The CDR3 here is CAWSGPGPGETQYF. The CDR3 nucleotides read TGTGCCTGGAGTGGGCCGGGGCCGGGGGAGACCCAGTACTTC.

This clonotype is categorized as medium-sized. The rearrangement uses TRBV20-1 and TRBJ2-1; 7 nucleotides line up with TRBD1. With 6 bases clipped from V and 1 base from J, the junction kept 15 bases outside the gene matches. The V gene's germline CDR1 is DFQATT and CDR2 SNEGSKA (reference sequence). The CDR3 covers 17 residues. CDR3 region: CSATTGAMFRSYNEQFF. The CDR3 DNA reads TGCAGTGCCACCACAGGGGCTATGTTTAGGTCCTACAATGAGCAGTTCTTC.

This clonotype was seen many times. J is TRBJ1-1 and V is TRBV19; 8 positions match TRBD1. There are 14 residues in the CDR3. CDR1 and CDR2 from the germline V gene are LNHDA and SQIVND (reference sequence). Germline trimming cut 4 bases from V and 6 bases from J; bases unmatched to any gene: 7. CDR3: CASSTGGGRAEAFF. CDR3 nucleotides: TGTGCCAGTAGTACAGGGGGCGGCCGAGCTGAAGCTTTCTTT.

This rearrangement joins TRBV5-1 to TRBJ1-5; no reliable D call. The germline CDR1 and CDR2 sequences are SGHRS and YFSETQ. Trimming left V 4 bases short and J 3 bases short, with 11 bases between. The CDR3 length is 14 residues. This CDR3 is CASSEGSINQPQHF. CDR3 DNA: TGCGCCAGCAGCGAAGGATCGATCAATCAGCCCCAGCATTTT.

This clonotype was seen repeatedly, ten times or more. DNA for the CDR3: TGTGCCTGGGCGACAGGGGTAGTCACTGAAGCTTTCTTT. Translated: CAWATGVVTEAFF. The V and J genes are TRBV30 and TRBJ1-1; 8 nucleotides agree with TRBD1. The V segment lost 5 bases and the J segment 4 bases; nucleotides outside the gene matches: 6. Germline V gene lookup returns CDR1 GTSNPN and CDR2 SVGIG (reference sequence). There are 13 residues in the CDR3.

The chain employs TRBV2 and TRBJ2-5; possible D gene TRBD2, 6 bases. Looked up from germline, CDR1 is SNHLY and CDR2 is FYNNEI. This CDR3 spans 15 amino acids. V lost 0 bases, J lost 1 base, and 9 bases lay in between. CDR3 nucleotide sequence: TGTGCCAGCAGTGAAGCTTTCGGGGGCCAAGAGACCCAGTACTTC. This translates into CASSEAFGGQETQYF.

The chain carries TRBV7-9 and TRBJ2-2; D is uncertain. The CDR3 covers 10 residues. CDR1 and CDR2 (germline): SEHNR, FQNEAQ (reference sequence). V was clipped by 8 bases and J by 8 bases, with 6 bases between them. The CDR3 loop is CASSLGELFF. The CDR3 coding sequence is TGTGCCAGCTCTTTGGGGGAGCTGTTTTTT.

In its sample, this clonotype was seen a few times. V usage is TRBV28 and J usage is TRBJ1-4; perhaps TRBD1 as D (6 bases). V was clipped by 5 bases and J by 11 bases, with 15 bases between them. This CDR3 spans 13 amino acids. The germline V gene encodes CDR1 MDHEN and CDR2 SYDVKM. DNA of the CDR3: TGTGCCAGCAGTCCGGGACAAAGCTTTAAACTGTTTTTT. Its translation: CASSPGQSFKLFF.

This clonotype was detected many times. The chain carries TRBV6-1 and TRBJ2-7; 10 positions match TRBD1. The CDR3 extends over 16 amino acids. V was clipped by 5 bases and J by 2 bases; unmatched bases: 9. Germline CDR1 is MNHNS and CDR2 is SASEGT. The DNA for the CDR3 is TGTGCCAGCAGTTCCGGGACAGGGGCCCTGCCCTACGAGCAGTACTTC. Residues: CASSSGTGALPYEQYF.

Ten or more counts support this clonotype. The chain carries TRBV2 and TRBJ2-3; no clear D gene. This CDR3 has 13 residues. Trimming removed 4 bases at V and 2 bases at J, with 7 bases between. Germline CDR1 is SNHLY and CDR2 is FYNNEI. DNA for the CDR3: TGTGCCAGCAGTGTAGCCGCCACAGATACGCAGTATTTT. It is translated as CASSVAATDTQYF.

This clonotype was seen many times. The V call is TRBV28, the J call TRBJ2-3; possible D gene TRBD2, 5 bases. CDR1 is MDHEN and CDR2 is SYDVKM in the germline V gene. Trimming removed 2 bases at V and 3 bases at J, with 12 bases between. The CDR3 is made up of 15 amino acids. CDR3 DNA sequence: TGTGCCAGCAGTTTAGCGGGTCCCTCTACAGATACGCAGTATTTT. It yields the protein CASSLAGPSTDTQYF.

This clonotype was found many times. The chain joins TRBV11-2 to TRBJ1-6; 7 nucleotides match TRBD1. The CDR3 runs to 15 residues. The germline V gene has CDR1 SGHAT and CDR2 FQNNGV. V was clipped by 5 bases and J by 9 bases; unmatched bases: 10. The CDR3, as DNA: TGTGCCAGCAGCCCCCGACAGGGCGCGGGTTCACCCCTCCACTTT. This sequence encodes CASSPRQGAGSPLHF.